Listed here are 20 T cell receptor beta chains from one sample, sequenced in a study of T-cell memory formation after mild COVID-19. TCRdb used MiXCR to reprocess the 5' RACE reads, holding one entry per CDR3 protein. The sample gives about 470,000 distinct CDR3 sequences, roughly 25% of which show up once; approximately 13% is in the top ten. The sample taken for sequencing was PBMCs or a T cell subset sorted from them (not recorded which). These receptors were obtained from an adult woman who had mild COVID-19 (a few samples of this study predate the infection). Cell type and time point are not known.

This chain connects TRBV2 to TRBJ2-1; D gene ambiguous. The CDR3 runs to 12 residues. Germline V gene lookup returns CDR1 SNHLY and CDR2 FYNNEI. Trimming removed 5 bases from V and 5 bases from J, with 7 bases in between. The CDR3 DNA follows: TGTGCCAGCAGTTCGATGGACAATGAGCAGTTCTTC. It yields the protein CASSSMDNEQFF.

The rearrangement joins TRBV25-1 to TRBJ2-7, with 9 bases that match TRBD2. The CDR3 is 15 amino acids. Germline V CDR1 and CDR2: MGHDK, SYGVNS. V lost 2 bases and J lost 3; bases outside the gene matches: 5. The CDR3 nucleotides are TGTGCCAGCAGTGAAAATGGACTAGCGAACTACGAGCAGTACTTC. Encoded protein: CASSENGLANYEQYF.

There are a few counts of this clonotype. The CDR3 region is CASSSGGLAGYEQYF. The CDR3 DNA reads TGTGCCAGTAGTAGCGGGGGACTAGCAGGCTACGAGCAGTACTTC. The chain is built from TRBV19 and TRBJ2-7; 9 bases match TRBD2. After removal of 4 bases from V and 3 bases from J, the junction contained 7 bases not matched to a gene. The germline V gene encodes CDR1 LNHDA and CDR2 SQIVND (reference sequence). The CDR3 is made up of 15 amino acids.

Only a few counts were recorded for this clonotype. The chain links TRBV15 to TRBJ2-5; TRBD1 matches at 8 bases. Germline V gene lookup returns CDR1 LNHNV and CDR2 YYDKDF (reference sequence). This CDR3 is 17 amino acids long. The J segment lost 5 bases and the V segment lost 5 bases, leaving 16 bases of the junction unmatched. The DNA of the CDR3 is TGTGCCACCAGCCCTGCTCCAGGGGGCTTGAAGGTCGAGACCCAGTACTTC. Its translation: CATSPAPGGLKVETQYF.

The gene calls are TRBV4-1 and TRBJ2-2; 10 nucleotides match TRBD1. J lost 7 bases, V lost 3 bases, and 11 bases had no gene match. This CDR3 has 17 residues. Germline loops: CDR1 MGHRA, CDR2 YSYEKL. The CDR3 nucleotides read TGCGCCAGCAGCCACGGCCTAACTGGGACAGGGGACGGGGAGCTGTTTTTT. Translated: CASSHGLTGTGDGELFF.

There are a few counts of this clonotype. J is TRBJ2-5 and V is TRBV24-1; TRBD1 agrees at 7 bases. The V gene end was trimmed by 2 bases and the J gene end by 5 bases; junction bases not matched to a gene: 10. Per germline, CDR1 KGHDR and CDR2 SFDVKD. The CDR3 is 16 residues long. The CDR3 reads CATSDSRRGLEETQYF. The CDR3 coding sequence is TGTGCCACCAGTGATTCGAGAAGGGGGCTTGAGGAGACCCAGTACTTC.

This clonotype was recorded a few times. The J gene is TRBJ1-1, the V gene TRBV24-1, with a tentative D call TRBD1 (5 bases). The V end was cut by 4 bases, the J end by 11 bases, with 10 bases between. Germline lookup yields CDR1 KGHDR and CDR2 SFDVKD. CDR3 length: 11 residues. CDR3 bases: TGTGCCACCAGTGAGGGACTAGTGGCTTTCTTT. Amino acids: CATSEGLVAFF.

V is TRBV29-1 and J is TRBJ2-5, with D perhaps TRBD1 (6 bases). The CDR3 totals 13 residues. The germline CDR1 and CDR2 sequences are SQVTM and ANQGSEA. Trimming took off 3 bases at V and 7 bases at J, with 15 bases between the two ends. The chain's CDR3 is CSVERTVKGTQYF. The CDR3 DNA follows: TGCAGCGTTGAGCGGACAGTAAAAGGGACCCAGTACTTC.

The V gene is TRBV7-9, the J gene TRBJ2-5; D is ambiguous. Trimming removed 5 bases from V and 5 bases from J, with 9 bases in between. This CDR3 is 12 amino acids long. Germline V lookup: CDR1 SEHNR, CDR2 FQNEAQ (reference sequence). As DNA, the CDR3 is TGTGCCAGCAGCCTGGGTACGGAGACCCAGTACTTC. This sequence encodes CASSLGTETQYF.

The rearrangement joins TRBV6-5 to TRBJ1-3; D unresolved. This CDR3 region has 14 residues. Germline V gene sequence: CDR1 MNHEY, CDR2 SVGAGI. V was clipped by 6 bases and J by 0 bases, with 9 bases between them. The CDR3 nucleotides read TGTGCCAGCAGCCTAAGGATCTCTGGAAACACCATATATTTT. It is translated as CASSLRISGNTIYF.

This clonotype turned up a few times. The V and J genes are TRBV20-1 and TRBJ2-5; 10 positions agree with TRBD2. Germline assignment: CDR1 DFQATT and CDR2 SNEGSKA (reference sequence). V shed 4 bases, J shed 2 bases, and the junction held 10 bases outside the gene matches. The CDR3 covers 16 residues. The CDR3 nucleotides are TGCAGTGCTATGGAGGAGGCGGGACTAGCGCAAGAGACCCAGTACTTC. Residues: CSAMEEAGLAQETQYF.

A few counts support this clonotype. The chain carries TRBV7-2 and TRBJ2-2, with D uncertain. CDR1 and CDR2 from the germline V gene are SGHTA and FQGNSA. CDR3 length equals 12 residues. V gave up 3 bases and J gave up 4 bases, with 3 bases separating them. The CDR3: CASSFATGELFF. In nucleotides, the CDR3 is TGTGCCAGCAGCTTTGCCACCGGGGAGCTGTTTTTT. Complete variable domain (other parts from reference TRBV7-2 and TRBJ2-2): GAGVSQSPSNKVTEKGKDVELRCDPISGHTALYWYRQSLGQGLEFLIYFQGNSAPDKSGLPSDRFSAERTGGSVSTLTIQRTQQEDSAVYLCASSFATGELFFGEGSRLTVL.

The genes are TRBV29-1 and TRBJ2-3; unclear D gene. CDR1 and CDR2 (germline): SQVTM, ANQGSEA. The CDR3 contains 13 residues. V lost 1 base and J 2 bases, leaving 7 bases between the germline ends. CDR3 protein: CSVEGLSTDTQYF. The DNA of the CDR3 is TGCAGCGTTGAAGGACTGTCCACAGATACGCAGTATTTT.

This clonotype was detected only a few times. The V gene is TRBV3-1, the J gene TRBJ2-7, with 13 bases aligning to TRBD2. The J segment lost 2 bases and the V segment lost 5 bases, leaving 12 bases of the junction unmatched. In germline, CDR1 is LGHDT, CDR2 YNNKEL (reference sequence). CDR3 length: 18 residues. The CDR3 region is CASSFRTSGSSRAYEQYF. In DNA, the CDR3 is TGTGCCAGCAGCTTTAGGACTAGCGGGAGTTCGAGGGCCTACGAGCAGTACTTC.

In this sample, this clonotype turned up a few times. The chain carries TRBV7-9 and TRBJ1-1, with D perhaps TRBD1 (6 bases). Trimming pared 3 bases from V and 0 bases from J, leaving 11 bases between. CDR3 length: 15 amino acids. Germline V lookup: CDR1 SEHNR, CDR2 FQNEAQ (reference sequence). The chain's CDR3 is CASSFPGHLNTEAFF. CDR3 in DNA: TGTGCCAGCAGCTTCCCGGGACACCTGAACACTGAAGCTTTCTTT.

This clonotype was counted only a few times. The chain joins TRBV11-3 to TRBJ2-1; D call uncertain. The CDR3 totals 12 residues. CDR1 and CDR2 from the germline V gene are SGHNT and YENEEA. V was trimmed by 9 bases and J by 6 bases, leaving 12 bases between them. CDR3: CASLGPRNEQFF. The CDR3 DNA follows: TGTGCCAGTCTCGGGCCTCGCAATGAGCAGTTCTTC.

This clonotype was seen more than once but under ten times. The chain's CDR3 is CAWSVLNGMYEQYF. In DNA, the CDR3 is TGTGCCTGGAGTGTATTAAACGGGATGTACGAGCAGTACTTC. The V gene is TRBV30, the J gene TRBJ2-7, with D possibly TRBD2 on 5 matching bases. Germline V CDR1 and CDR2: GTSNPN, SVGIG (reference sequence). The CDR3 is 14 amino acids. V was pared by 0 bases and J by 4 bases, with 13 bases between.

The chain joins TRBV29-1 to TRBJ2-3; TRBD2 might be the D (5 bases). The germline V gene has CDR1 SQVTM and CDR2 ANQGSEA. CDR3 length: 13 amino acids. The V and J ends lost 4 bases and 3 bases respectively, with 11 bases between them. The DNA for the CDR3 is TGCAGCGTTGTCGGCGGGTTTACAGATACGCAGTATTTT. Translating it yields CSVVGGFTDTQYF.

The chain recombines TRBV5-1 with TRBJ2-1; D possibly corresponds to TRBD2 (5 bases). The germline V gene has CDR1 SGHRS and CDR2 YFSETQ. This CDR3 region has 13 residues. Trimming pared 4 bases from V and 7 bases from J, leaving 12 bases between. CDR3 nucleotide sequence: TGCGCCAGCAGCGCCACCCTAGCAAATGAGCAGTTCTTC. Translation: CASSATLANEQFF.

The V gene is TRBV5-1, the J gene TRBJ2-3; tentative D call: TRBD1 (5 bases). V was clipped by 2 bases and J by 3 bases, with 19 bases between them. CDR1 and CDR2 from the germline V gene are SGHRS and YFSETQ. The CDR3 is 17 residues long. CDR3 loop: CASSLSRQGERTDTQYF. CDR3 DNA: TGCGCCAGCAGCTTATCCAGGCAGGGCGAGAGGACAGATACGCAGTATTTT. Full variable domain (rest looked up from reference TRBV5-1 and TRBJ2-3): KAGVTQTPRYLIKTRGQQVTLSCSPISGHRSVSWYQQTPGQGLQFLFEYFSETQRNKGNFPGRFSGRQFSNSRSEMNVSTLELGDSALYLCASSLSRQGERTDTQYFGPGTRLTVL.